The clone carrying this T cell receptor beta chain has only a few counts. TCRdb itself ran the PCR reads through MiXCR, one entry per CDR3 protein. Among some 84,000 distinct CDR3 sequences listed, 45% to 50% were seen once. The sample comes from a study of CDR3 diversity in severe acne. This TCR derives from a male donor in good health, serving as a control. The material sequenced was blood.

This CDR3 is CASSQSTLGYTF. For the CDR3, the DNA is TGTGCCAGCAGCCAATCGACACTCGGCTACACCTTC. The V call is TRBV14, the J call TRBJ1-2, with D unclear. This CDR3 is 12 amino acids long. Trimming took 2 bases from V and 8 from J, leaving 9 bases between them. CDR1 and CDR2 from the germline V gene are SGHDN and FVKESK.